The 10 T cell receptor beta chains below all came from one sample that was sequenced in a study of CD4 T cells in relation to SARS-CoV-2 and coronaviruses. Before the COVID-19 pandemic, during about 2011-2019, CD4+ T cells were taken from unexposed donors. The repertoire was sequenced with immunoSEQ multiplex PCR; TCRdb's copy has only in-frame clones and lacks some. The table shows some 68,000 clones, with about 92% occurring only once. Source material: naive CD4+ T cells from PBMCs. Stated subset: naive CD4+ T cells isolated by negative enrichment. The receptors stem from a human donor in good health.

This clone was seen a handful of times. V gene TRBV7-8 combines with J gene TRBJ2-7, with D possibly called TRBD1 or TRBD2 (6 bases each). CDR3 length equals 17 residues. Germline V gene data show CDR1 as SGHVS and CDR2 as FQNEAQ. V lost 5 bases and J lost 0, with 20 bases in between. CDR3 nucleotide sequence: TGTGCCAGCAGCCCCCTAGGGGGGCCCCTAAGCTCCTACGAGCAGTACTTC. This sequence encodes CASSPLGGPLSSYEQYF. Together with reference TRBV7-8 and TRBJ2-7, the CDR3 gives the full variable domain: GAGVSQSPRYKVAKRGQDVALRCDPISGHVSLFWYQQALGQGPEFLTYFQNEAQLDKSGLPSDRFFAERPEGSVSTLKIQRTQQEDSAVYLCASSPLGGPLSSYEQYFGPGTRLTVT.

The chain joins TRBV18 to TRBJ1-3; D gene unclear. With 8 bases removed from V and 0 bases from J, the gap between germline ends came to 8 bases. The germline gives CDR1 KGHSH, CDR2 LQKENI. The CDR3 runs to 13 residues. CDR3 in amino acids: CASGPYSGNTIYF. The CDR3, as DNA: TGTGCCAGCGGGCCCTACTCTGGAAACACCATATATTTT.

The sample holds one count of this clone. This chain uses TRBV7-2 with TRBJ1-3; 7 positions agree with TRBD1. The CDR3 contains 15 residues. Germline V CDR1 and CDR2: SGHTA, FQGNSA. Germline trimming cut 3 bases from V and 3 bases from J; bases unmatched to any gene: 5. The DNA of the CDR3 is TGTGCCAGCAGCTTGGGAGGGGGCGGTGGAAACACCATATATTTT. Translated, it gives CASSLGGGGGNTIYF.

This clone was detected once. The chain links TRBV11-2 to TRBJ2-7, with unresolved D. The germline V gene encodes CDR1 SGHAT and CDR2 FQNNGV. V was cut by 7 bases and J by 4 bases, with 11 bases left in between. The CDR3 spans 12 residues. In DNA, the CDR3 is TGTGCCAGCACCCCCACCCCATACGAGCAGTACTTC. It translates to CASTPTPYEQYF.

The chain links TRBV19 to TRBJ2-5; D is possibly TRBD2 (5 bases). The germline CDR1 and CDR2 sequences are LNHDA and SQIVND (reference sequence). CDR3 length equals 15 residues. Trimming removed 5 bases from V and 2 bases from J, with 15 bases in between. The CDR3 sequence: CASSSPTAGQETQYF. The CDR3 DNA reads as TGTGCCAGTAGTTCCCCCACGGCGGGTCAAGAGACCCAGTACTTC.

This chain connects TRBV7-9 to TRBJ2-1; D unresolved. V was clipped by 6 bases and J by 2 bases, with 8 bases between them. There are 13 residues in the CDR3. The germline V gene has CDR1 SEHNR and CDR2 FQNEAQ (reference sequence). This CDR3 is CASSEGTYNEQFF. Written as DNA, the CDR3 is TGTGCCAGCAGTGAAGGAACCTACAATGAGCAGTTCTTC.

The chain links TRBV27 to TRBJ1-6, with D maybe TRBD1 (5 bases). The ends were cut back, 5 bases at V and 11 bases at J, with 16 bases in the middle. The germline V gene encodes CDR1 MNHEY and CDR2 SMNVEV (reference sequence). This CDR3 region has 14 residues. The CDR3 DNA reads TGTGCCAGCAGTCCATATCCCAGGGTCACACCCCTCCACTTT. Its translation: CASSPYPRVTPLHF.

The chain has TRBV5-1 and TRBJ2-1; 10 nucleotides align to TRBD1. The junction had 4 bases not matched to a gene; V was cut back by 2 bases and J by 2 bases. In germline, CDR1 is SGHRS, CDR2 YFSETQ. The CDR3 spans 16 residues. The CDR3 region has the DNA TGCGCCAGCAGCTTACAAGGACAGGGGGCCTACAATGAGCAGTTCTTC. As protein: CASSLQGQGAYNEQFF.

A note on this clone: Other DNA sequences in this specimen translate into the identical CDR3. V usage is TRBV18 and J usage is TRBJ1-1; D unclear. In germline, CDR1 is KGHSH, CDR2 LQKENI. This CDR3 comprises 13 residues. Trimming removed 1 base at V and 2 bases at J, with 5 bases between. DNA for the CDR3: TGTGCCAGCTCACCACAGGTTAACACTGAAGCTTTCTTT. This codes for CASSPQVNTEAFF.

The DNA of the CDR3 is TGTGCCAGTACCGACACAGTAAACACTGAAGCTTTCTTT. Amino acids: CASTDTVNTEAFF. The V and J genes are TRBV19 and TRBJ1-1; D not resolved. The CDR3 is made up of 13 amino acids. Germline V gives CDR1 LNHDA, CDR2 SQIVND (reference sequence). Between the trimmed V and J ends, which lost 7 bases and 2 bases, there was a span of 11 bases.